The present T cell receptor (beta chain) was sequenced within a study of T cells after yellow fever vaccination. About the research overall: Low-cell-number fractions were prepared with SMART-Seq v4 Ultra Low Input.

CDR1 is ENHRY, CDR2 SYGVKD, per germline. The CDR3 is 13 amino acids. V was clipped by 6 bases and J by 5 bases, with 13 bases between them. A few counts support this clonotype. TCRdb used MiXCR to reprocess the 5' RACE reads, holding one entry per CDR3 protein. This sample has some 350,000 distinct CDR3 sequences, with roughly 6.1% found just once. The rearrangement uses TRBV10-3 and TRBJ2-5; D possibly corresponds to TRBD2 (5 bases). This clonotype was sampled from a man aged 25-45 years who received the YFV17D yellow fever vaccine. Sequences were derived from PBMCs, sampled 5 days after the yellow fever booster vaccination. The CDR3 here is CAIRDWLRETQYF. In nucleotides, the CDR3 is TGTGCCATCAGGGACTGGCTCAGGGAGACCCAGTACTTC.